The rows below give T cell receptor beta chains drawn from one sample of a study of control samples from healthy donors and cancer patients. The method was immunoSEQ multiplex PCR; TCRdb's version includes in-frame clones alone and lacks a portion of them. The repertoire holds about 130,000 clones, with approximately 92% as singletons. The sample consisted of blood. Receptor source: a young man in good health. Each CDR3 is given with its conserved first and last residue. Each record gives: J gene, V gene, clone size, D gene, CDR3 DNA, CDR3 protein. A D gene is named only where the DNA matches it firmly. The size field is filled for only some rows; it gives once, few, many or a size class.

>TRBJ1-4|TRBV11-1|.|.
TGTGCCAGCAGCTATTCCGACCGGGAGAATGAAAAACTGTTTTTT
CASSYSDRENEKLFF
>TRBJ2-5|TRBV19|.|.
TGTGCCAGTGGAGAACAGGGCATCGAGACCCAGTACTTC
CASGEQGIETQYF
>TRBJ2-7|TRBV10-3|.|.
TGTGCCATCAGTGAGTCGCCCGGGACCACATACGAGCAGTACTTC
CAISESPGTTYEQYF
>TRBJ2-1|TRBV3-1/TRBV3-2|.|TRBD2
TGTGCCAGCAGCCAGGGAATAGCGGGAGGTAATGAGCAGTTCTTC
CASSQGIAGGNEQFF
>TRBJ2-1|TRBV2|.|TRBD1
TGTGCCAGCAAGGGACAGGGGGTCGATGGCCAGTTCTTC
CASKGQGVDGQFF
>TRBJ1-1|TRBV24-1|.|.
TGTGCCACCAGTGATTCAGCGGACACTGAAGCTTTCTTT
CATSDSADTEAFF
>TRBJ2-1|TRBV28|.|TRBD2
TGTGCCAGCAGTTCCAGCGGGGGGGCCCTCGATGAGCAGTTCTTC
CASSSSGGALDEQFF
>TRBJ1-2|TRBV12-3/TRBV12-4|once|.
TGTGCCAGCGGCCTGATCTATGGCTACACCTTC
CASGLIYGYTF
>TRBJ1-5|TRBV6-5|few|TRBD1
TGTGCCAGCTCCGGGGACAGTTACAATCAGCCCCAGCATTTT
CASSGDSYNQPQHF
>TRBJ2-2|TRBV9|.|TRBD2
TGTGCCAGCAGCGTAGCGGGGCGGGGGGGCCGAACCGGGGAGCTGTTTTTT
CASSVAGRGGRTGELFF
>TRBJ1-3|TRBV19|few|.
TGTGCCTGTCGTCAACCGGGACGAGGAAACACCATATATTTT
CACRQPGRGNTIYF
>TRBJ2-6|TRBV6-5|few|TRBD1
TGTGCCAGCAGTTACGACAGGGGCTCTGGGGCCAACGTCCTGACTTTC
CASSYDRGSGANVLTF
>TRBJ2-3|TRBV14|.|.
TGTGCCAGCAGCCAAGTTCTCACAGATACGCAGTATTTT
CASSQVLTDTQYF
>TRBJ2-5|TRBV10-3|.|TRBD2
TGTGCCATCAGTGCAGGACTAGCGGCGGCCCAAGAGACCCAGTACTTC
CAISAGLAAAQETQYF
>TRBJ2-1|TRBV20-1|.|.
TGCAGTGCCAATGGTGGGCATGAGCAGTTCTTC
CSANGGHEQFF
>TRBJ2-1|TRBV9|.|TRBD1
TGTGCCAGCAGCCAGACAGGGGGTAGTTTCAATGAGCAGTTCTTC
CASSQTGGSFNEQFF
>TRBJ2-1|TRBV7-8|.|TRBD2
TGTGCCAGCAGCTTATGGGTTAGCGGGGACTACAATGAGCAGATCTTC
CASSLWVSGDYNEQIF